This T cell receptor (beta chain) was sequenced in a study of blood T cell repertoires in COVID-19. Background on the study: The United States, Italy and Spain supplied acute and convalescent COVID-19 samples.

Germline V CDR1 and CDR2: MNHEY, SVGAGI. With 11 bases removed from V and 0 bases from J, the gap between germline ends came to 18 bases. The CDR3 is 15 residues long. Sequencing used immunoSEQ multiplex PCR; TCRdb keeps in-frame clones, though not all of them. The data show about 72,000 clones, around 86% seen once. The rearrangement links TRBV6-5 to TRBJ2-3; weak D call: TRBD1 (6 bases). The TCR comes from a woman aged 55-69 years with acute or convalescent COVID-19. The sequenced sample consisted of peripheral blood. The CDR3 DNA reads TGTGCCGCCAGACAGGATCCAGTGAGCACAGATACGCAGTATTTT. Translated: CAARQDPVSTDTQYF.